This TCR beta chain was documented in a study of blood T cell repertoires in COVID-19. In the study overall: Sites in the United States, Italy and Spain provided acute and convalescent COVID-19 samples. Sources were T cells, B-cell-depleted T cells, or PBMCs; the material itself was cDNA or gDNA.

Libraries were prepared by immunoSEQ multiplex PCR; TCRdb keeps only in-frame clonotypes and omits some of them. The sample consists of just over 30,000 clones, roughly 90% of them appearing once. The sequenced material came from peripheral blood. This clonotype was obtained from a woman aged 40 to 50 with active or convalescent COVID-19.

DNA of the CDR3: TGTGCCAGCAGCCAAGTGATGACTAGCAGTCTAGATACGCAGTATTTT. The encoded protein is CASSQVMTSSLDTQYF. The chain carries TRBV3-1 (or the pseudogene TRBV3-2) and TRBJ2-3, with TRBD2 identical over 7 bases. V gave up 1 base and J gave up 5 bases; unmatched junction bases: 9. Germline values: CDR1 LGHDT, CDR2 YNNKEL (reference sequence). This CDR3 region has 16 residues.